One and the same sample provided the 30 T cell receptor beta chains below, sequenced in a study of radiotherapy plus CTLA-4 blockade in lung cancer. Clones were read by immunoSEQ multiplex PCR, and TCRdb kept only the in-frame ones, dropping some. The table shows approximately 47,000 clones, with 50% to 70% occurring only once. The sequenced sample was peripheral blood, obtained from a patient treated with radiotherapy plus ipilimumab. All receptors derive from a human donor with non-small cell lung cancer who had a partial response to radiotherapy plus ipilimumab.

The chain carries TRBV30 and TRBJ2-2, with 12 bases fitting TRBD1. Unmatched junction bases numbered 8, after V lost 8 bases and J lost 7 bases. CDR3 length equals 14 residues. Looked up from germline, CDR1 is GTSNPN and CDR2 is SVGIG (reference sequence). The CDR3 here is CAGGTGGFVGELFF. DNA for the CDR3: TGTGCCGGAGGGACAGGGGGCTTCGTCGGGGAGCTGTTTTTT.

CDR3 region: CATSSYGQGQETQYF. In nucleotides, the CDR3 is TGTGCCACCAGCAGCTACGGACAGGGCCAAGAGACCCAGTACTTC. This rearrangement joins TRBV15 to TRBJ2-5, with TRBD1 identical over 8 bases. V shed 3 bases and J 1 base; nucleotides not matched to a gene: 4. The CDR3 totals 15 residues. Per the germline V gene, CDR1 is LNHNV and CDR2 is YYDKDF (reference sequence).

This clone has at least ten counts. The chain recombines TRBV9 with TRBJ1-4; possibly TRBD1 for D (5 bases). V was pared by 0 bases and J by 0 bases, with 9 bases between. CDR1 is SGDLS and CDR2 is YYNGEE in the germline V gene. The length of the CDR3 is 16 residues. The CDR3 reads CASSVGAGATNEKLFF. The CDR3 nucleotides are TGTGCCAGCAGCGTAGGGGCGGGGGCAACTAATGAAAAACTGTTTTTT.

This sequence joins TRBV18 and TRBJ1-2; D is possibly TRBD1 (6 bases). Germline lookup yields CDR1 KGHSH and CDR2 LQKENI. CDR3 length equals 14 residues. Trimming stripped 3 bases from V and 5 bases from J, with 13 bases between. CDR3 sequence: CASSPRGEEYGYTF. The CDR3 DNA is TGTGCCAGCTCACCCAGGGGAGAAGAGTATGGCTACACCTTC.

The rearrangement uses TRBV4-3 and TRBJ2-1, with unresolved D. There are 13 residues in the CDR3. CDR1 is LGHNA and CDR2 is YSLEER in the germline V gene. V was cut by 3 bases and J by 10 bases, with 13 bases left in between. As DNA, the CDR3 is TGCGCCAGCAGCCATGATCTGCTAAGAGAGCAGTTCTTC. It is translated as CASSHDLLREQFF.

This clone was seen a few times. This sequence joins TRBV19 and TRBJ1-1; perhaps TRBD1 as D (6 bases). Deletions cut 5 bases from V and 1 base from J, with 14 bases between. The CDR3 consists of 15 residues. Germline values: CDR1 LNHDA, CDR2 SQIVND (reference sequence). The CDR3 region is CASSSLTGSNTEAFF. CDR3 nucleotides: TGTGCCAGTAGTTCCCTGACAGGATCGAACACTGAAGCTTTCTTT. The full variable domain, with the rest looked up from reference TRBV19 and TRBJ1-1, is DGGITQSPKYLFRKEGQNVTLSCEQNLNHDAMYWYRQDPGQGLRLIYYSQIVNDFQKGDIAEGYSVSREKKESFPLTVTSAQKNPTAFYLCASSSLTGSNTEAFFGQGTRLTVV.

This sequence joins TRBV27 and TRBJ1-3; 8 nucleotides line up with TRBD1. Trimming at V came to 4 bases and at J to 0 bases, leaving 2 bases not matched to a gene. Germline CDR1 reads MNHEY; CDR2 reads SMNVEV (reference sequence). This CDR3 is built from 15 residues. The CDR3 spells CASSSTGGSGNTIYF. Written as DNA, the CDR3 is TGTGCCAGCAGTTCCACAGGGGGCTCTGGAAACACCATATATTTT.

This clone has only a few counts. CDR3 DNA: TGCGCCAGCAGCTCAGGACTAGCGGGGGGGCTCATGTCAGATACGCAGTATTTT. It is translated as CASSSGLAGGLMSDTQYF. This chain joins TRBV5-1 and TRBJ2-3, with TRBD2 identical over 15 bases. V trimming: 3 bases; J trimming: 4 bases; junction bases outside the gene matches: 9. The CDR3 is 18 residues long. Germline V gene lookup returns CDR1 SGHRS and CDR2 YFSETQ.

The rearrangement uses TRBV9 and TRBJ2-2; 11 bases fit TRBD2. With V trimmed by 4 bases and J by 3 bases, 8 bases remained unmatched. The CDR3 has 17 residues. The germline V gene encodes CDR1 SGDLS and CDR2 YYNGEE. The CDR3 spells CASSQGLAAHYTGELFF. DNA for the CDR3: TGTGCCAGCAGCCAGGGACTAGCGGCTCACTACACCGGGGAGCTGTTTTTT.

The V and J genes are TRBV7-3 and TRBJ1-1; 7 bases are a match to TRBD1. With V trimmed by 5 bases and J by 5 bases, 5 bases remained unmatched. CDR3 length equals 13 residues. CDR1 is SGHTA and CDR2 is FQGTGA in the germline V gene. The DNA for the CDR3 is TGTGCCAGCAGCCTAGGGGACAGAACTGAAGCTTTCTTT. This sequence encodes CASSLGDRTEAFF.

The chain joins TRBV15 to TRBJ2-2; D is ambiguous. V shed 7 bases and J shed 6 bases, with 15 bases lying between them. CDR3 size: 14 residues. Germline V gene data show CDR1 as LNHNV and CDR2 as YYDKDF (reference sequence). The DNA for the CDR3 is TGTGCCACCAAGTCCTCTGTTGCGTCCGGGGAGCTGTTTTTT. Translated: CATKSSVASGELFF.

This clone was counted a few times. This chain connects TRBV7-9 to TRBJ2-3; D remains ambiguous. Trimming took 1 base from V and 2 from J, leaving 10 bases between them. CDR1 and CDR2 (germline): SEHNR, FQNEAQ (reference sequence). The CDR3 consists of 15 residues. CDR3 sequence (DNA): TGTGCCAGCAGCTTAGGTGGTGGCAACACAGATACGCAGTATTTT. This codes for CASSLGGGNTDTQYF.

The chain carries TRBV5-1 and TRBJ2-7; 9 bases map to TRBD1. The V and J ends lost 2 bases and 4 bases, in that order; junction bases with no gene match: 7. The length of the CDR3 is 15 residues. CDR1 and CDR2 (germline): SGHRS, YFSETQ. The CDR3 DNA is TGCGCCAGCAGCTTAACCGGGACAGGGTATTACGAGCAGTACTTC. This translates into CASSLTGTGYYEQYF. Complete variable domain (other parts from reference TRBV5-1 and TRBJ2-7): KAGVTQTPRYLIKTRGQQVTLSCSPISGHRSVSWYQQTPGQGLQFLFEYFSETQRNKGNFPGRFSGRQFSNSRSEMNVSTLELGDSALYLCASSLTGTGYYEQYFGPGTRLTVT.

The V gene is TRBV30, the J gene TRBJ2-7; 7 bases agree with TRBD1. The length of the CDR3 is 12 residues. The germline V gene encodes CDR1 GTSNPN and CDR2 SVGIG (reference sequence). With V trimmed by 1 base and J by 12 bases, 9 bases remained unmatched. The CDR3 spells CAWSEGQAPGYF. CDR3 nucleotides: TGTGCCTGGAGTGAAGGACAGGCCCCCGGGTACTTC.

This chain links TRBV9 with TRBJ2-3; 9 bases are shared with TRBD2. Germline trimming cut 3 bases from V and 2 bases from J; bases unmatched to any gene: 13. CDR3 length equals 18 residues. Germline V gene data show CDR1 as SGDLS and CDR2 as YYNGEE. This CDR3 is CASSDPSYPSGITDTQYF. The CDR3 nucleotides read TGTGCCAGCAGCGACCCCTCCTACCCTAGCGGGATCACAGATACGCAGTATTTT.

This clone was recorded once. The chain is built from TRBV7-2 and TRBJ1-5; D is perhaps TRBD1 (6 bases). Trimming removed 5 bases from V and 2 bases from J, with 10 bases in between. There are 14 residues in the CDR3. The germline CDR1 and CDR2 sequences are SGHTA and FQGNSA. The CDR3 bases are TGTGCCAGCAGCGTCAGGGGTGGCAATCAGCCCCAGCATTTT. This gives the protein CASSVRGGNQPQHF.

About this clone: The junction departs from the called germline gene at one end, perhaps through a read error. Other DNA sequences of this sample code for an identical CDR3. The V gene is TRBV19, the J gene TRBJ1-1; D perhaps matches TRBD1 (5 bases). Per the germline V gene, CDR1 is LNHDA and CDR2 is SQIVND (reference sequence). The CDR3 sequence is 14 residues long. The CDR3 sequence is CASSIYTGNTEAFF. Written as DNA, the CDR3 is TGTGCTAGTAGTATTTATACAGGGAACACTGAAGCTTTCTTT.

This clone was seen a handful of times. The CDR3 bases are TGTGCCAGCAGCCGACAGGGGGCCTACACCTTC. Amino acids: CASSRQGAYTF. This chain joins TRBV6-5 and TRBJ1-2; 10 bases map to TRBD1. The germline V gene encodes CDR1 MNHEY and CDR2 SVGAGI. The V segment lost 6 bases and the J segment 10 bases; nucleotides outside the gene matches: 2. The CDR3 is 11 amino acids.

This clone was detected a few times. The V call is TRBV5-1, the J call TRBJ2-7, with 8 bases fitting TRBD1. Germline-derived CDR1 and CDR2 are SGHRS and YFSETQ. The CDR3 length is 15 residues. Losses at the gene ends were 3 bases for V and 2 bases for J; bases not matched to a gene: 7. The CDR3 sequence: CASSSGGVGTYEQYF. The CDR3 coding sequence is TGCGCCAGCAGCTCAGGGGGCGTCGGTACCTACGAGCAGTACTTC.

This sequence joins TRBV7-2 and TRBJ1-6; 9 positions agree with TRBD1. This CDR3 has 15 amino acids. The V segment lost 7 bases and the J segment 10 bases; nucleotides outside the gene matches: 11. Germline V gene sequence: CDR1 SGHTA, CDR2 FQGNSA. CDR3 protein: CASKFGDRAESPLHF. The CDR3, as DNA: TGTGCCAGCAAGTTCGGGGACAGGGCGGAATCACCCCTCCACTTT.

The gene calls are TRBV11-2 and TRBJ2-1, with 12 bases lining up with TRBD2. The CDR3 contains 16 residues. Trimming cost V 3 bases and J 9 bases; bases outside gene matches: 9. Germline CDR1 SGHAT, CDR2 FQNNGV. In DNA, the CDR3 is TGTGCCAGCAGCTTCCCTAGCGGGAGGGGGATTGGTGAGCAGTTCTTC. It codes for CASSFPSGRGIGEQFF. Drawing the rest from reference TRBV11-2 and TRBJ2-1, the complete variable domain is EAGVAQSPRYKIIEKRQSVAFWCNPISGHATLYWYQQILGQGPKLLIQFQNNGVVDDSQLPKDRFSAERLKGVDSTLKIQPAKLEDSAVYLCASSFPSGRGIGEQFFGPGTRLTVL.

The chain has TRBV30 and TRBJ2-7; D remains ambiguous. Trimming removed 0 bases from V and 7 bases from J, with 13 bases in between. This CDR3 has 13 residues. CDR1 is GTSNPN, CDR2 SVGIG, per germline (reference sequence). The CDR3 spells CAWSVHGLEEQYF. The CDR3 DNA follows: TGTGCCTGGAGTGTACACGGGTTGGAAGAGCAGTACTTC.

This clone was counted between two and nine times. The CDR3: CASRERAPTEAFF. Here the CDR3 DNA reads TGTGCCAGCAGGGAGAGGGCTCCCACTGAAGCTTTCTTT. This chain connects TRBV6-1 to TRBJ1-1; D unresolved. This CDR3 is built from 13 residues. Germline V lookup: CDR1 MNHNS, CDR2 SASEGT. The V gene lost 6 bases and the J gene lost 4 bases, with 12 bases spanning the gap.

This clone was seen a few times. The chain recombines TRBV2 with TRBJ1-5; 9 bases map to TRBD1. This CDR3 is 16 amino acids long. Germline lookup yields CDR1 SNHLY and CDR2 FYNNEI. V gave up 6 bases and J gave up 4 bases; unmatched junction bases: 10. Here the CDR3 DNA reads TGTGCCAGCAGAGGTTCGGGACAGGGACCTAATCAGCCCCAGCATTTT. This gives the protein CASRGSGQGPNQPQHF.

This clone was detected ten times or more. The chain links TRBV5-6 to TRBJ1-3, with D maybe TRBD1 (6 bases). This CDR3 comprises 16 residues. Germline CDR1 is SGHDT and CDR2 is YYEEEE. The V gene lost 4 bases and the J gene lost 0 bases, with 14 bases spanning the gap. Written as DNA, the CDR3 is TGTGCCAGCAGCCTGCCCGCGGACAGCTCTGGAAACACCATATATTTT. It codes for CASSLPADSSGNTIYF.

The gene calls are TRBV4-3 and TRBJ1-6; 8 bases line up with TRBD1. Germline V gives CDR1 LGHNA, CDR2 YSLEER. The CDR3 covers 14 residues. The junction had 3 bases not matched to a gene; V was cut back by 3 bases and J by 8 bases. CDR3 DNA sequence: TGCGCCAGCAGCCAGGACAGGGAGGATTCACCCCTCCACTTT. It yields the protein CASSQDREDSPLHF.

This clone appeared a single time. The chain has TRBV9 and TRBJ1-5, with no clear D. The CDR3 spans 14 residues. V gave up 4 bases and J gave up 0 bases, with 8 bases separating them. Germline V gene data show CDR1 as SGDLS and CDR2 as YYNGEE. The CDR3 reads CASSLTDSNQPQHF. CDR3 nucleotide sequence: TGTGCCAGCAGCCTAACAGATAGCAATCAGCCCCAGCATTTT.

The rearrangement uses TRBV18 and TRBJ2-3, with TRBD2 matching 12 bases. This CDR3 is 17 amino acids long. The V gene end was trimmed by 5 bases and the J gene end by 4 bases; junction bases not matched to a gene: 10. Germline CDR1 is KGHSH and CDR2 is LQKENI. DNA for the CDR3: TGTGCCAGCTCATCCCTAGCGGGGGGGCCAATTGCAGATACGCAGTATTTT. The encoded protein is CASSSLAGGPIADTQYF.

The chain has TRBV9 and TRBJ2-2, with D unresolved. Trimming removed 3 bases from V and 5 bases from J, with 5 bases in between. CDR1 and CDR2 (germline): SGDLS, YYNGEE. This CDR3 has 12 amino acids. The CDR3 region has the DNA TGTGCCAGCAGCGAACGGACCGGGGAGCTGTTTTTT. Residues: CASSERTGELFF. Full variable domain (outside the CDR3, taken from reference TRBV9 and TRBJ2-2): DSGVTQTPKHLITATGQRVTLRCSPRSGDLSVYWYQQSLDQGLQFLIQYYNGEERAKGNILERFSAQQFPDLHSELNLSSLELGDSALYFCASSERTGELFFGEGSRLTVL.

The V call is TRBV7-2, the J call TRBJ2-3, with 9 bases identical to TRBD2. The V and J ends lost 7 bases and 2 bases, in that order; junction bases with no gene match: 4. The CDR3 has 14 amino acids. Germline CDR1 SGHTA, CDR2 FQGNSA. CDR3 sequence (DNA): TGTGCCAGCATGGCGGGGGGGTCCACAGATACGCAGTATTTT. This codes for CASMAGGSTDTQYF.